Sequencing of this T cell receptor beta chain was carried out in a study of T cell repertoires in cytomegalovirus infection. On the study more broadly: In public TCR beta signatures, there were indications of both CMV infection and matching HLA type.

This clonotype occurred many times. TCRdb analysed the reads with MiXCR anew, one entry per CDR3 protein. The sample has some 250,000 distinct CDR3 sequences, 8% to 9.5% seen once. Germline V CDR1 and CDR2: SGHTA, FQGNSA. The germline V and J ends were trimmed by 3 bases and 0 bases, with 3 bases remaining between them. There are 13 residues in the CDR3. V is TRBV7-2 and J is TRBJ1-3; D is ambiguous. The source is a human donor in good health (CMV status not recorded). Some clones in this sample may be carry-over from other donors' samples. The sample consisted of PBMCs. The DNA of the CDR3 is TGTGCCAGCAGCTTTGGCTCTGGAAACACCATATATTTT. Translating it yields CASSFGSGNTIYF.